This T cell receptor (beta chain) was recorded in a study of T cells in Graves' hyperthyroidism and ophthalmopathy. Study-wide findings and caveats: Ophthalmopathy stood apart from stable hyperthyroidism in a 13 V-J model. The model predicted ophthalmopathy a median approximately six months before onset.

The study left out patients who had uncontrolled infection, other autoimmune disease, pregnancy or lactation. The authors took PBMCs from 10 ml fresh peripheral blood. There are a few counts of this clonotype. Its specificity is unknown. RNA transcripts served as the template for amplifying TCR beta CDR3 regions. HTBI primers were used for first-round RT-PCR of the TCR CDR3. TCRdb reanalysed the multiplex PCR reads using MiXCR and keeps one entry per CDR3 protein. The sample has around 720,000 distinct CDR3 sequences, roughly 32% seen once. Germline lookup yields CDR1 LNHDA and CDR2 SQIVND (reference sequence). This CDR3 region has 13 residues. V lost 3 bases, J lost 6 bases, and 9 bases lay in between.

The receptor was derived from a woman aged 40 to 50 with Graves' hyperthyroidism. The chain combines TRBV19 with TRBJ1-3; unclear D gene. Sequenced input: blood. CDR3 in amino acids: CASSIGPENTIYF. Written as DNA, the CDR3 is TGTGCCAGTAGTATTGGCCCTGAAAACACCATATATTTT.